This entry lists 6 T cell receptor beta chains sequenced from one sample in a study of shared clonotypes between healthy human individuals. The protocol was immunoSEQ multiplex PCR, while the TCRdb copy is restricted to in-frame clones and leaves out a portion. The repertoire has about 480,000 clones, almost 80% of them found once; the top ten carry around 13%. Sequenced sample: PBMCs. The receptors derive from a middle-aged woman in good health. Some clones in this sample may be carry-over from other donors' samples.

This chain uses TRBV7-8 with TRBJ2-3; tentative D call: TRBD2 (6 bases). Trimming pared 4 bases from V and 2 bases from J, leaving 13 bases between. CDR1 SGHVS and CDR2 FQNEAQ come from the germline V gene. This CDR3 comprises 15 residues. The CDR3, as DNA: TGTGCCAGCAGCTCGGGACTTTTAAACACAGATACGCAGTATTTT. As protein: CASSSGLLNTDTQYF.

The rearrangement links TRBV18 to TRBJ2-7; D possibly matches TRBD1 or TRBD2 (5 bases each). Trimming took off 5 bases at V and 0 bases at J, with 11 bases between the two ends. Per the germline V gene, CDR1 is KGHSH and CDR2 is LQKENI. The CDR3 is made up of 14 amino acids. CDR3 region: CASSGTGSSYEQYF. The CDR3 DNA reads TGTGCCAGCTCAGGGACGGGGAGCTCCTACGAGCAGTACTTC.

This clone was observed a handful of times. The same CDR3 arises from other DNA sequences in this sample as well. For the CDR3, the DNA is TGCGCCAGCAGCTTGCTTGGAGTGAACACTGAAGCTTTCTTT. It encodes CASSLLGVNTEAFF. The V call is TRBV5-1, the J call TRBJ1-1; no firm D call. Germline assignment: CDR1 SGHRS and CDR2 YFSETQ. This CDR3 comprises 14 residues. The germline V and J ends were trimmed by 1 base and 0 bases, with 7 bases remaining between them.

V is TRBV2 and J is TRBJ2-3; D is unresolved. The V end lost 6 bases, the J end lost 1 base, and 11 bases lay between the germline ends. The CDR3 extends over 14 amino acids. Germline CDR1 SNHLY, CDR2 FYNNEI. The CDR3 loop reads CASRGALGTDTQYF. CDR3 in DNA: TGTGCCAGCAGAGGCGCGTTGGGCACAGATACGCAGTATTTT.

V and J are TRBV6-1 and TRBJ1-5; 8 bases align to TRBD1. CDR1 MNHNS and CDR2 SASEGT come from the germline V gene. V lost 3 bases, J lost 6 bases, and 4 bases stayed unmatched. There are 14 residues in the CDR3. The CDR3 coding sequence is TGTGCCAGCAGTGACAACAGGGGGAGTCAGCCCCAGCATTTT. It encodes CASSDNRGSQPQHF.

The V call is TRBV5-6, the J call TRBJ2-5; 8 bases line up with TRBD2. Germline V gives CDR1 SGHDT, CDR2 YYEEEE. The CDR3 runs to 14 residues. Trimming at V came to 4 bases and at J to 1 base, leaving 3 bases not matched to a gene. As DNA, the CDR3 is TGTGCCAGCAGCCCGGGGACTAGCCAAGAGACCCAGTACTTC. Its translation: CASSPGTSQETQYF.